Listed here are 25 T cell receptor beta chains from one sample, sequenced in a study of OX40 agonist ivuxolimab in advanced cancers. Clones were sequenced by immunoSEQ multiplex PCR, and TCRdb holds only the in-frame ones, with some missing. This table has 17,000 or so clones, 65% to 80% appearing once. Source: CD4+ or CD8+ T cells sorted from blood, taken in a trial of the OX40 agonist ivuxolimab. Every receptor here comes from an adult with an advanced solid tumor such as melanoma, head and neck, liver or kidney cancer.

The chain joins TRBV4-3 to TRBJ2-1, with 7 positions matching TRBD2. The CDR3 length is 15 residues. V was clipped by 0 bases and J by 5 bases; unmatched bases: 4. The germline gives CDR1 LGHNA, CDR2 YSLEER. CDR3 amino acids: CASSQDGGIDNEQFF. The CDR3 DNA sequence: TGCGCCAGCAGCCAAGACGGGGGGATCGACAATGAGCAGTTCTTC.

The rearrangement uses TRBV11-2 and TRBJ2-7; possibly TRBD1 for D (5 bases). This CDR3 is 15 amino acids long. The germline CDR1 and CDR2 sequences are SGHAT and FQNNGV. Between the trimmed V and J ends, which lost 0 bases and 4 bases, there was a span of 13 bases. CDR3 sequence: CASSLEKGVRYEQYF. DNA for the CDR3: TGTGCCAGCAGCTTAGAGAAAGGGGTAAGGTACGAGCAGTACTTC.

This rearrangement joins TRBV27 to TRBJ2-5, with D perhaps matching TRBD2 (5 bases). The CDR3 is 18 amino acids. The germline V gene has CDR1 MNHEY and CDR2 SMNVEV (reference sequence). V was trimmed by 4 bases and J by 0 bases, leaving 21 bases between them. The chain's CDR3 is CASSYGTAPNGDQETQYF. The DNA for the CDR3 is TGTGCCAGCAGTTATGGCACGGCACCGAACGGGGACCAAGAGACCCAGTACTTC.

The J gene is TRBJ2-5, the V gene TRBV4-1; TRBD2 agrees at 12 bases. This CDR3 comprises 15 residues. V shed 3 bases and J 5 bases; nucleotides not matched to a gene: 4. Per the germline V gene, CDR1 is MGHRA and CDR2 is YSYEKL. CDR3 coding DNA: TGCGCCAGCAGCCAGCCGACTAGCGGGAGTGAGACCCAGTACTTC. It yields the protein CASSQPTSGSETQYF.

The chain joins TRBV28 to TRBJ2-7; D gene uncertain. V lost 4 bases and J 2 bases, leaving 9 bases between the germline ends. CDR3 length: 13 residues. Germline CDR1 is MDHEN and CDR2 is SYDVKM. The CDR3 loop reads CASSSTEPYEQYF. Written as DNA, the CDR3 is TGTGCCAGCAGTTCGACTGAACCCTACGAGCAGTACTTC.

The rearrangement links TRBV19 to TRBJ2-1; 15 bases align to TRBD2. Unmatched junction bases numbered 11, after V lost 4 bases and J lost 10 bases. The CDR3 consists of 17 residues. Per germline, CDR1 LNHDA and CDR2 SQIVND (reference sequence). Written as DNA, the CDR3 is TGTGCCAGTAGTACAATTTGGACTAGCGGGAGGGTGGGCGAGCAGTTCTTC. The encoded protein is CASSTIWTSGRVGEQFF.

V and J are TRBV7-8 and TRBJ2-5, with D tentatively TRBD1 or TRBD2 (5 bases each). The CDR3 contains 16 residues. Trimming removed 6 bases from V and 7 bases from J, with 24 bases in between. The germline CDR1 and CDR2 sequences are SGHVS and FQNEAQ. For the CDR3, the DNA is TGTGCCAGCAGTTCGGAACCGGGACCCTTGCCTGGGACCCAGTACTTC. Protein sequence: CASSSEPGPLPGTQYF.

The rearrangement links TRBV5-6 to TRBJ1-1, with D tentatively TRBD1 (6 bases). Trimming removed 5 bases from V and 3 bases from J, with 11 bases in between. In germline, CDR1 is SGHDT, CDR2 YYEEEE. The CDR3 consists of 13 residues. This CDR3 reads CASRLTGDTEAFF. The CDR3 DNA reads as TGTGCCAGCAGACTGACAGGAGACACTGAAGCTTTCTTT.

This chain links TRBV11-3 with TRBJ2-3; unclear D gene. The CDR3 has 14 amino acids. The V gene's germline CDR1 is SGHNT and CDR2 YENEEA. The V end lost 1 base, the J end lost 2 bases, and 7 bases lay between the germline ends. CDR3 in DNA: TGTGCCAGCAGCTTAGTCGAACACACAGATACGCAGTATTTT. It is translated as CASSLVEHTDTQYF.

This rearrangement joins TRBV4-1 to TRBJ2-1, with TRBD2 identical over 11 bases. The V and J ends lost 1 base and 13 bases, in that order; junction bases with no gene match: 9. Germline V gene sequence: CDR1 MGHRA, CDR2 YSYEKL. This CDR3 spans 15 amino acids. DNA for the CDR3: TGCGCCAGCAGCCAAGGGGCTAGCGGGAGGATTGGACAGTTCTTC. Translation: CASSQGASGRIGQFF.

This chain connects TRBV5-5 to TRBJ2-7; tentatively, D is TRBD2 (5 bases). V was shortened by 4 bases and J by 3 bases, with 14 bases between the two germline ends. The CDR3 consists of 14 residues. CDR1 is SGHKS, CDR2 YYEKEE, per germline (reference sequence). The CDR3 DNA reads TGTGCCAGCAGCCCCGGGTTCGGGGTCTACGAGCAGTACTTC. This gives the protein CASSPGFGVYEQYF.

The CDR3 region is CASSYDADQETQYF. The CDR3 region has the DNA TGTGCCAGCAGTTACGACGCAGACCAAGAGACCCAGTACTTC. V is TRBV6-5 and J is TRBJ2-5; D call uncertain. Germline V gene lookup returns CDR1 MNHEY and CDR2 SVGAGI. The CDR3 consists of 14 residues. V shed 2 bases and J shed 0 bases, with 7 bases lying between them.

This clone was detected a few times. This chain uses TRBV30 with TRBJ2-7, with a possible D match to TRBD2 (6 bases). Germline loops: CDR1 GTSNPN, CDR2 SVGIG (reference sequence). V was shortened by 4 bases and J by 1 base, with 14 bases between the two germline ends. The CDR3 consists of 14 residues. The CDR3 coding sequence is TGTGCCTGGAAGGTATTAGCGGAATCCTACGAGCAGTACTTC. Amino acids: CAWKVLAESYEQYF.

This chain links TRBV2 with TRBJ2-7, with D perhaps TRBD1 (6 bases). V lost 4 bases, J lost 2 bases, and 9 bases lay in between. CDR1 and CDR2 from the germline V gene are SNHLY and FYNNEI. This CDR3 comprises 13 residues. CDR3 nucleotide sequence: TGTGCCAGCAGTGGGGGACAAACCTACGAGCAGTACTTC. Translated, it gives CASSGGQTYEQYF. Full variable domain (remainder filled in from reference TRBV2 and TRBJ2-7): EPEVTQTPSHQVTQMGQEVILRCVPISNHLYFYWYRQILGQKVEFLVSFYNNEISEKSEIFDDQFSVERPDGSNFTLKIRSTKLEDSAMYFCASSGGQTYEQYFGPGTRLTVT.

This chain links TRBV10-1 with TRBJ2-6; D is unresolved. V was trimmed by 2 bases and J by 1 base, leaving 9 bases between them. The CDR3 runs to 16 residues. Germline values: CDR1 WNHNN, CDR2 SYGVQD (reference sequence). CDR3 in amino acids: CASSEPGRSGANVLTF. The CDR3 DNA sequence: TGCGCCAGCAGTGAGCCGGGCCGATCTGGGGCCAACGTCCTGACTTTC.

The chain carries TRBV19 and TRBJ2-6; D could derive from TRBD1 or TRBD2 (5 bases each). Germline V CDR1 and CDR2: LNHDA, SQIVND (reference sequence). Between the trimmed V and J ends, which lost 4 bases and 3 bases, there was a span of 10 bases. The CDR3 contains 15 residues. The CDR3 bases are TGTGCCAGTAGTAGAGGGGTCGGTGGGGCCAACGTCCTGACTTTC. This gives the protein CASSRGVGGANVLTF.

This rearrangement joins TRBV2 to TRBJ2-5; tentatively, D is TRBD2 (5 bases). The J call is doubtful: the DNA matches TRBJ2-7 better. The CDR3 extends over 21 amino acids. Germline-derived CDR1 and CDR2 are SNHLY and FYNNEI. The CDR3 DNA reads TGTGCCTGGGTGACCTCTTGGACGCCTAGCCAGTCTTCCTTTACCTCCTACGAGCAGTACTTC. It translates to CAWVTSWTPSQSSFTSYEQYF.

This chain connects TRBV30 to TRBJ1-5, with D possibly TRBD1 on 5 matching bases. There are 13 residues in the CDR3. Trimming shortened V by 0 bases and J by 6 bases, and 9 bases separated the two germline ends. Germline CDR1 is GTSNPN and CDR2 is SVGIG (reference sequence). CDR3 nucleotide sequence: TGTGCCTGGAGTGTAACAGGCGGTCAGCCCCAGCATTTT. It is translated as CAWSVTGGQPQHF.

The chain carries TRBV19 and TRBJ1-5; D is possibly TRBD1 (5 bases). The germline gives CDR1 LNHDA, CDR2 SQIVND (reference sequence). V lost 2 bases to trimming and J lost 5 bases, with 10 bases between them. The CDR3 is 14 residues long. The CDR3 bases are TGTGCCAGTAGTATATCAGGGCTCTATCAGCCCCAGCATTTT. It codes for CASSISGLYQPQHF.

In regard to this clone: Additional DNA sequences in this sample encode the identical CDR3. The V and J genes are TRBV7-6 and TRBJ2-5; weak D call: TRBD1 (6 bases). CDR3 length: 15 residues. Germline V gives CDR1 SGHVS, CDR2 FNYEAQ. V was clipped by 3 bases and J by 5 bases, with 16 bases between them. In DNA form, the CDR3 reads TGTGCCAGCAGCTTGGGTGGGGGCCGGGGCGAGACCCAGTACTTC. Amino acid sequence: CASSLGGGRGETQYF.

V and J are TRBV10-3 and TRBJ2-7, with D perhaps TRBD2 (5 bases). The CDR3 runs 14 residues. Germline values: CDR1 ENHRY, CDR2 SYGVKD. The germline V and J ends were trimmed by 4 bases and 0 bases, with 10 bases remaining between them. CDR3 residues: CAISVSGNSYEQYF. CDR3 sequence (DNA): TGTGCCATCAGTGTGAGCGGAAACTCCTACGAGCAGTACTTC.

The chain has TRBV11-3 and TRBJ2-7; 8 bases match TRBD1. The junction had 12 bases not matched to a gene; V was cut back by 5 bases and J by 3 bases. The CDR3 covers 16 residues. Germline V gene sequence: CDR1 SGHNT, CDR2 YENEEA. The CDR3 reads CASSDGVAGGIYEQYF. In DNA form, the CDR3 reads TGTGCCAGCAGCGACGGCGTAGCAGGGGGCATCTACGAGCAGTACTTC.

V usage is TRBV10-2 and J usage is TRBJ2-6; unclear D gene. The V end was cut by 0 bases, the J end by 2 bases, with 26 bases between. The germline V gene has CDR1 WSHSY and CDR2 SAAADI. This CDR3 has 22 amino acids. The CDR3 nucleotides read TGCGCCAGCAGTGAGTCGACTCCAGGTACCCGTAATACCCCCACTGGGGCCAACGTCCTGACTTTC. Residues: CASSESTPGTRNTPTGANVLTF.

This clone was seen a few times. The J gene is TRBJ2-1, the V gene TRBV7-8; TRBD2 agrees at 7 bases. The CDR3 runs 14 residues. Germline lookup yields CDR1 SGHVS and CDR2 FQNEAQ. The V gene end was trimmed by 3 bases and the J gene end by 10 bases; junction bases not matched to a gene: 9. CDR3 sequence reads: CASSFGPSGPEQFF. DNA for the CDR3: TGTGCCAGCAGCTTCGGGCCTAGCGGACCCGAGCAGTTCTTC.

The V call is TRBV7-2, the J call TRBJ1-1; D remains ambiguous. V gave up 6 bases and J gave up 1 base, with 12 bases separating them. CDR3 length equals 14 residues. Germline V gene sequence: CDR1 SGHTA, CDR2 FQGNSA. The CDR3 loop reads CASSIDTANTEAFF. Here the CDR3 DNA reads TGTGCCAGCAGTATAGACACAGCGAACACTGAAGCTTTCTTT.